Listed below are T cell receptor beta chains from one sample, sequenced in a study of T cells in Graves' hyperthyroidism and ophthalmopathy. Each CDR3 protein gets one entry after TCRdb re-called the multiplex PCR reads with MiXCR. The table lists about 580,000 distinct CDR3 sequences, 40% to 55% of them singletons. Source material: peripheral blood or thyroid tissue (not recorded which). These receptors were collected from a woman under 30 with Graves' hyperthyroidism. Each CDR3 is given with its conserved first and last residue. A D gene is named only where the DNA matches it firmly. Clone size is not always given. Where it is, it says once, few, many or a class for expanded clones.

clone size	CDR3 length	D gene	V gene	J gene	CDR3 DNA	CDR3 protein
many	15	TRBD2	TRBV20-1	TRBJ2-5	TGCAGTGCTAGAGCCCCGGGACTAGCGGAAGAGACCCAGTACTTC	CSARAPGLAEETQYF
.	13	.	TRBV7-9	TRBJ2-1	TGTGCCAGCAGCCCCCGCCTCAACAATGAGCAGTTCTTC	CASSPRLNNEQFF
many	15	TRBD2	TRBV5-1	TRBJ2-7	TGCGCCAGCAGTGATAGGGGACTAGGAATATACGAGCAGTACTTC	CASSDRGLGIYEQYF
.	14	.	TRBV24-1	TRBJ2-7	TGTGCCACCAGTCCAGTGCAGGTAGGATACGAGCAGTACTTC	CATSPVQVGYEQYF
.	16	TRBD2	TRBV12-3/TRBV12-4	TRBJ2-5	TGTGCCAGCAGTTTAGTACTAGCGGAGGGCGGGGAGACCCAGTACTTC	CASSLVLAEGGETQYF
many	14	.	TRBV9	TRBJ2-7	TGTGCCAGCAGCGTAGACGTTAAGGGCTACGAGCAGTACTTC	CASSVDVKGYEQYF
.	15	.	TRBV5-6	TRBJ2-1	TGTGCCAGCAGCTTGGACAGGGTCCCCTACAATGAGCAGTTCTTC	CASSLDRVPYNEQFF
.	14	TRBD2	TRBV7-9	TRBJ2-7	TGTGCCAGCAGACTTAGCGGGAGACCCTACGAGCAGTACTTC	CASRLSGRPYEQYF
few	15	TRBD1	TRBV12-3/TRBV12-4	TRBJ2-2	TGTGCCAGCAGTTTCGAACAGGGGTTTGCCGGGGAGCTGTTTTTT	CASSFEQGFAGELFF
.	16	TRBD1	TRBV7-2	TRBJ1-2	TGTGCCAGCAGCTTAGCTAGGACAGGGTGGATTAGGGACTACACCTTC	CASSLARTGWIRDYTF
many	16	TRBD2	TRBV5-4	TRBJ2-5	TGTGCCAGCAGCACTACTAGCGGGAGGGTGGAAGAGACCCAGTACTTC	CASSTTSGRVEETQYF
.	14	.	TRBV5-1	TRBJ1-1	TGCGCCAGCAGTTTTATTACCCCCGAAACTGAAGCTTTCTTT	CASSFITPETEAFF
few	14	.	TRBV14	TRBJ2-2	TGTGCCAGCAGCCAAGTAATCCCGACCGGGGAGCTGTTTTTT	CASSQVIPTGELFF
.	14	TRBD1	TRBV10-3	TRBJ1-1	TGTGCCATCAGTGAGGGGACAGGGCGTACTGAAGCTTTCTTT	CAISEGTGRTEAFF
.	15	TRBD1	TRBV12-3/TRBV12-4	TRBJ2-2	TGTGCCAGCAGTTTCCGCTCAGGGGGCGCCGGGGAGCTGTTTTTT	CASSFRSGGAGELFF
.	15	.	TRBV2	TRBJ2-3	TGTGCCAGCAGTCCGCGGACAGCTAGCACAGATACGCAGTATTTT	CASSPRTASTDTQYF
.	17	TRBD1	TRBV5-4	TRBJ1-1	TGTGCCAGCAGCTGGGACAGGGGAAGCAATCAGCCCCCCCGGTCTTTCTTT	CASSWDRGSNQPPRSFF
.	17	.	TRBV9	TRBJ1-4	TGTGCCAGCAGCGCCGCTCCCACAACTAGGACCTCTGGAAAACTGTTTTTT	CASSAAPTTRTSGKLFF
.	19	TRBD2	TRBV2	TRBJ2-1	TGTGCCAGCAGTGTCCCGCAGCGGGATACTGGAGGCTCCTACAATGAGCAGTTCTTC	CASSVPQRDTGGSYNEQFF
.	13	TRBD1	TRBV24-1	TRBJ2-7	TGTGCCACAGGGGGCGGTAGGTCCTACGAGCAGTACTTC	CATGGGRSYEQYF
few	13	.	TRBV3-1	TRBJ2-2	TGTGCCAGCAGCCGAGGGATGACCGGGGAGCTGTTTTTT	CASSRGMTGELFF
.	16	.	TRBV9	TRBJ2-7	TGTGCCAGCAGCCCTTTAGGACAAGCGGGCCCCTACGAGCAGTACTTC	CASSPLGQAGPYEQYF
many	14	.	TRBV2	TRBJ1-2	TGTGCCAGCAACCCTAGGGGCGAGAACTATGGCTACACCTTC	CASNPRGENYGYTF
.	16	TRBD2	TRBV20-1	TRBJ2-7	TGCAGTGCTACCCGGGGGACTAGCGGGATTGCCTACGAGCAGTACTTC	CSATRGTSGIAYEQYF
.	13	.	TRBV2	TRBJ2-5	TGTGCCAGCAGTGAAGCGTGGGGACAGACCCAGTACTTC	CASSEAWGQTQYF
many	14	.	TRBV5-4	TRBJ2-5	TGTGCCAGCCGAGAGGGGGGGGGTAGAGAGACCCAGTACTTC	CASREGGGRETQYF
many	16	.	TRBV19	TRBJ1-2	TGTGCCAGTAGGAGACAACAAGACGGATTAAACTATGGCTACACCTTC	CASRRQQDGLNYGYTF
few	14	.	TRBV6-6	TRBJ2-7	TGTGCCAGCAGTTACTCGAAAGGGGCCCACGAGCAGTACTTC	CASSYSKGAHEQYF